This T cell receptor beta chain came from a study of regulatory dendritic cells for organ transplantation. Across the whole study: Regulatory dendritic cells came from monocytes given vitamin D3 and IL-10.

Repertoires were generated with immunoSEQ multiplex PCR, while TCRdb's copy carries only in-frame clones and drops some. The sample records some 9,300 clones, 65% to 85% being singletons. Sorted T cells were CFSE-labeled and cultured 5 days with allogeneic regulatory or mature dendritic cells at 1:10. FACS sorted CD4+ or CD8+ T cells into CD45RA+ naive and CD45RO+ memory. Whole-study results and caveats: Regulatory dendritic cells appeared to expand memory CD8+ clones less than mature ones. Considerable individual heterogeneity was seen in alloreactive memory CD8+ T cells.

With regard to this clone: Its specificity is not known.

The sequencing input was memory CD4+ T cells from blood cultured with dendritic cells. Indicated subset: CD45RO+ memory T cells. This receptor was obtained from a human donor in good health.

CDR3 coding DNA: TGTGCCAGCAGCGCCACTAGCGTCACCTACAATGAGCAGTTCTTC. Residues: CASSATSVTYNEQFF. The chain uses TRBV9 and TRBJ2-1, with 7 bases lining up with TRBD2. Germline trimming cut 3 bases from V and 2 bases from J; bases unmatched to any gene: 5. CDR3 length: 15 amino acids. CDR1 SGDLS and CDR2 YYNGEE come from the germline V gene. The full variable domain, completed using reference TRBV9 and TRBJ2-1, is DSGVTQTPKHLITATGQRVTLRCSPRSGDLSVYWYQQSLDQGLQFLIQYYNGEERAKGNILERFSAQQFPDLHSELNLSSLELGDSALYFCASSATSVTYNEQFFGPGTRLTVL.